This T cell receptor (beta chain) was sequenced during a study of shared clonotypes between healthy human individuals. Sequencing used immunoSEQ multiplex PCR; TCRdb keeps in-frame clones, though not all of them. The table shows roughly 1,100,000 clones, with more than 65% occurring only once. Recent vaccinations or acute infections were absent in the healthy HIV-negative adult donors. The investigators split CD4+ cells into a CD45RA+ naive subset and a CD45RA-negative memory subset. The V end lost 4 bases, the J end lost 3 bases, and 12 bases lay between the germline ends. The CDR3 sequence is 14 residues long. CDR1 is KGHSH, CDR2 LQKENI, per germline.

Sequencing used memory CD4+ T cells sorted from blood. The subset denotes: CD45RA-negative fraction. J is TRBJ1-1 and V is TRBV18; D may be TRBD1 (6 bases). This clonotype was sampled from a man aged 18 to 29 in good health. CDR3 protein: CASSLGPGDTEAFF. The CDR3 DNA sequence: TGTGCCAGCTCACTGGGTCCAGGGGACACTGAAGCTTTCTTT.